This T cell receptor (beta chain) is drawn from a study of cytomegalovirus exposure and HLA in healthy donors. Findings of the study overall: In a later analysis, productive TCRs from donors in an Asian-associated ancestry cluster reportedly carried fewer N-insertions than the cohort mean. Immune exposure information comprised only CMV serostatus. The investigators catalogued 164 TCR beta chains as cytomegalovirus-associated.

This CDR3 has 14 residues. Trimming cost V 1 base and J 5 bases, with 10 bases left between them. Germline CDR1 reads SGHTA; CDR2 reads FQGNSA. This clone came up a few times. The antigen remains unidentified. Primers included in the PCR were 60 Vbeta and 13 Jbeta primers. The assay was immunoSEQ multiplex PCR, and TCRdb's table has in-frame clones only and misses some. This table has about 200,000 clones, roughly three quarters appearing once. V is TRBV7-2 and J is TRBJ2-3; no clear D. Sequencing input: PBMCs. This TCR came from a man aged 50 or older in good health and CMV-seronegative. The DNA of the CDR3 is TGTGCCAGCAGCTTAGTCTCCCCGGGAGATACGCAGTATTTT. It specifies CASSLVSPGDTQYF.